The subject of this entry is one T cell receptor (beta chain). Its target is unknown. The data were obtained in a study of tumour-infiltrating T cells in Burkitt lymphoma. Across the whole study: Patients covered every epidemiological subtype of Burkitt lymphoma. Overall and progression-free survival were predicted by productive clonality. Study results and caveats: Many Burkitt lymphoma patients shared several public clonotypes.

This table comes from immunoSEQ multiplex PCR, and its TCRdb copy is limited to in-frame clones, with some not included. The table includes around 3,300 clones, about an eighth detected once. V was pared by 2 bases and J by 4 bases, with 14 bases between. The CDR3 loop spans 14 amino acids. The germline CDR1 and CDR2 sequences are GTSNPN and SVGIG (reference sequence). This receptor was obtained from a human donor with Burkitt lymphoma. This sequence joins TRBV30 and TRBJ1-2; D gene uncertain. Sequenced sample: tumor tissue. CDR3 DNA: TGTGCCTGGAGTCCCCTGGGTAACCCCTATGGCTACACCTTC. It is translated as CAWSPLGNPYGYTF.